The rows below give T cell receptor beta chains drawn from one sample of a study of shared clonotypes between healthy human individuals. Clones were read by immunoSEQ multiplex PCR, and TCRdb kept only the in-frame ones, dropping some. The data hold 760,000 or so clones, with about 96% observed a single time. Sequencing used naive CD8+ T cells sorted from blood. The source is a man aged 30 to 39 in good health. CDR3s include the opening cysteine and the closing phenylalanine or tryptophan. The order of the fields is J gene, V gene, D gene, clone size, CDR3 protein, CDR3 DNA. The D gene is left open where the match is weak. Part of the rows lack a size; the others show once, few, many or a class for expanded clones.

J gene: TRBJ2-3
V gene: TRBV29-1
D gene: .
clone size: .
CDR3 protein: CSVEEIKSGEADTQYF
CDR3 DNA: TGCAGCGTTGAAGAAATAAAATCGGGGGAAGCAGATACGCAGTATTTT

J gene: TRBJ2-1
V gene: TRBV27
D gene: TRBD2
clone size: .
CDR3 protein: CASSLDGTSAYNEQFF
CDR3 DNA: TGTGCCAGCAGTTTGGACGGGACTAGCGCCTACAATGAGCAGTTCTTC

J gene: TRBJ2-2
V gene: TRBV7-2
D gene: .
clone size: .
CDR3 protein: CASSLNGNTGELFF
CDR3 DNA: TGTGCCAGCAGCTTAAACGGGAACACCGGGGAGCTGTTTTTT

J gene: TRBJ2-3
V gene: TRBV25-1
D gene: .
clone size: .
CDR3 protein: CASSEYAVAGTDTQYF
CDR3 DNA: TGTGCCAGCAGTGAATACGCAGTAGCAGGCACAGATACGCAGTATTTT

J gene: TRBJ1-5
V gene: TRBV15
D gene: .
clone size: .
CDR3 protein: CATAARLGSQPQHF
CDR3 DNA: TGTGCCACCGCTGCCAGGCTGGGTAGTCAGCCCCAGCATTTT

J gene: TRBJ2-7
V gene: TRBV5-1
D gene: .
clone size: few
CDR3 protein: CASSLARQTTYEQYF
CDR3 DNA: TGCGCCAGCAGCTTGGCTCGGCAGACTACCTACGAGCAGTACTTC

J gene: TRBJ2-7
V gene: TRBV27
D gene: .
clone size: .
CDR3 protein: CATSPAGSIYEQYF
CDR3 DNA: TGTGCCACCTCCCCGGCAGGTTCTATCTACGAGCAGTACTTC

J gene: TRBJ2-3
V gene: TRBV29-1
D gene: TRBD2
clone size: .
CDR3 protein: CSVEVGGLAW
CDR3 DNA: TGCAGCGTTGAAGTGGGAGGGTTGGCTTGG

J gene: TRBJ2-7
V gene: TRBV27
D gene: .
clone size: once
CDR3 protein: CASSPLSIAAEQYF
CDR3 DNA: TGTGCCAGCAGTCCCCTGAGCATTGCGGCCGAGCAGTACTTC

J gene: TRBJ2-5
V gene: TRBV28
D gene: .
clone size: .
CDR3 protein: CASSLFGQQETQYF
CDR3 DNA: TGTGCCAGCAGTTTATTTGGACAACAAGAGACCCAGTACTTC

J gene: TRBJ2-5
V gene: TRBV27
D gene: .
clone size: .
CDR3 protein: CASSYERRGETQYF
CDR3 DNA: TGTGCCAGCAGTTACGAGCGGAGGGGGGAGACCCAGTACTTC

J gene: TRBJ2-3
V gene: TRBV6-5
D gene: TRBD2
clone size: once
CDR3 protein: CASSPLGGDADTQYF
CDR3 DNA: TGTGCCAGCTCCCCACTCGGGGGGGATGCAGATACGCAGTATTTT